Listed below are T cell receptor beta chains from one sample, sequenced in a study of cytomegalovirus exposure and HLA in healthy donors. The repertoire was sequenced with immunoSEQ multiplex PCR; TCRdb's copy has only in-frame clones and lacks some. The repertoire holds approximately 140,000 clones, with over 65% as singletons. The specimen sequenced was PBMCs. Source of these receptors: a middle-aged man in good health and CMV-seropositive. CDR3s include the opening cysteine and the closing phenylalanine or tryptophan. The order of the fields is J gene, D gene, V gene, clone size, CDR3 length, CDR3 DNA, CDR3 protein. A D gene is named only where the DNA matches it firmly. The size of a clone is reported for some rows only, either as once, few or many, or as a class for expanded clones.

TRBJ1-2 | . | TRBV5-1 | . | 12 | TGCGCCAGCAGCCCGGACACCTATGGCTACACCTTC | CASSPDTYGYTF
TRBJ2-1 | . | TRBV5-6 | . | 15 | TGTGCCAGCAGCTTGGGGACAGCGAACTACAATGAGCAGTTCTTC | CASSLGTANYNEQFF
TRBJ2-7 | . | TRBV30 | . | 12 | TGTGCCTGGAGTGTCGGTACCTACGAGCAGTACTTC | CAWSVGTYEQYF
TRBJ1-2 | . | TRBV30 | . | 13 | TGTGCCTCTACGGCGGAAATAGGGGAAGGCTACACCTTC | CASTAEIGEGYTF
TRBJ2-2 | TRBD2 | TRBV2 | . | 15 | TGTGCCAGCAGGAGGACTAGCGGCCCAGTGGTGGAGCTGTTTTTT | CASRRTSGPVVELFF
TRBJ1-6 | TRBD1 | TRBV2 | . | 17 | TGTGCCAGCCTCCCCACAGGGGGGGGCAGAAACAATTCACCCCTCCACTTT | CASLPTGGGRNNSPLHF
TRBJ2-3 | . | TRBV11-2 | . | 15 | TGTGCCAGCAGCGCACCTGGGAGTAGGTCAGATACGCAGTATTTT | CASSAPGSRSDTQYF
TRBJ1-1 | TRBD1 | TRBV18 | few | 16 | TGTGCCAGCTCACCACCCTCGACAGGGGTAGACACTGAAGCTTTCTTT | CASSPPSTGVDTEAFF
TRBJ2-5 | TRBD2 | TRBV29-1 | . | 16 | TGCAGCGTTGAAGGACTAGCGGGAGAATCCAAAGAGACCCAGTACTTC | CSVEGLAGESKETQYF
TRBJ2-3 | TRBD2 | TRBV29-1 | . | 14 | TGCAGCGTGACACTAGCGGGTAGGACAGATACGCAGTATTTT | CSVTLAGRTDTQYF
TRBJ2-1 | TRBD2 | TRBV6-6 | . | 16 | TGTGCCAGCAGTTTCCCAGCGGGAGCCTCCTACAATGAGCAGTTCTTC | CASSFPAGASYNEQFF
TRBJ2-1 | . | TRBV10-3 | . | 16 | TGTGCCATCAGTGAGTCAACCGCAGGGGATGGCAATGAGCAGTTCTTC | CAISESTAGDGNEQFF
TRBJ1-5 | . | TRBV27 | . | 15 | TGTGCCAGCAGTTTAAGGGAGTATAGCAATCAGCCCCAGCATTTT | CASSLREYSNQPQHF
TRBJ2-7 | . | TRBV28 | . | 12 | TGTGCCAGCATTTCTTTCGGAGGCGAGCAGTACTTC | CASISFGGEQYF
TRBJ1-2 | . | TRBV19 | . | 12 | TGTGCCACCACTACAGGGAGCTATGGCTACACCTTC | CATTTGSYGYTF
TRBJ2-5 | TRBD1 | TRBV5-1 | . | 14 | TGCGCCAGCAGCTTTGGACAGGGGAGGGAGACCCAGTACTTC | CASSFGQGRETQYF
TRBJ2-3 | . | TRBV7-8 | . | 17 | TGTGCCAGCAGCTTAGTTACGGGAGCCTTTAGCACAGATACGCAGTATTTT | CASSLVTGAFSTDTQYF
TRBJ1-1 | . | TRBV27 | . | 13 | TGTGCCAGCAGTTTCCAAACCCGGACTGAAGCTTTCTTT | CASSFQTRTEAFF
TRBJ1-1 | TRBD1 | TRBV7-9 | . | 14 | TGTGCCAGCAGCGAACACAGGGACAGGGTTGAAGCTTTCTTT | CASSEHRDRVEAFF
TRBJ2-1 | TRBD2 | TRBV15 | . | 15 | TGTGCCACCAGCAGAAAGGCGGGAGCCCACAATGAGCAGTTCTTC | CATSRKAGAHNEQFF
TRBJ2-7 | . | TRBV9 | . | 16 | TGTGCCAGCAGCGCGCTAGGACTAGGGGGAGGGTCCGAGCAGTACTTC | CASSALGLGGGSEQYF
TRBJ2-3 | . | TRBV5-4 | . | 14 | TGTGCCAGCAGTTTGGACCGGAGAACAGATACGCAGTATTTT | CASSLDRRTDTQYF
TRBJ1-2 | . | TRBV9 | once | 13 | TGTGCCAGCAGCACCGGACATCCCTATGGCTACACCTTC | CASSTGHPYGYTF
TRBJ2-1 | TRBD2 | TRBV27 | . | 15 | TGTGCCAGCAGTTCAACTAGCGGGAGACCCAATGAGCAGTTCTTC | CASSSTSGRPNEQFF
TRBJ1-5 | . | TRBV7-9 | . | 15 | TGTTCCAGCAGCTTAGGTTTCTCAGAAAATCAGCCCCAGCATTTT | CSSSLGFSENQPQHF
TRBJ1-4 | TRBD1 | TRBV11-2 | . | 17 | TGTGCCAGCAGCTTTCGGAATCTGGGACAGCTTAATGAAAAACTGTTTTTT | CASSFRNLGQLNEKLFF
TRBJ1-4 | . | TRBV19 | . | 14 | TGTGCCACCAACGGGGGAGCAACTAATGAAAAACTGTTTTTT | CATNGGATNEKLFF
TRBJ2-1 | TRBD2 | TRBV7-8 | . | 14 | TGTGCCAGCAGCCACCTGGGACTAGCCAATGAGCAGTTCTTC | CASSHLGLANEQFF
TRBJ2-7 | TRBD1 | TRBV18 | once | 15 | TGTGCCAGCTCCCTTGACAGGGGGCGTTTCTACGAGCAGTACTTC | CASSLDRGRFYEQYF
TRBJ1-1 | TRBD1 | TRBV6-6 | few | 14 | TGTGCCAGCAGCACCGGGACAGGGAACACTGAAGCTTTCTTT | CASSTGTGNTEAFF
TRBJ2-1 | TRBD2 | TRBV5-1 | . | 15 | TGCGCCAGCAGTTCCGGGACTAGCGGTTACAATGAGCAGTTCTTC | CASSSGTSGYNEQFF
TRBJ2-1 | . | TRBV2 | few | 16 | TGTGCCAGAACCATATCCGGGAGAAGCTCCTACAATGAGCAGTTCTTC | CARTISGRSSYNEQFF
TRBJ2-2 | . | TRBV6-4 | few | 13 | TGTGCCAGCAGTGACGGGAGCACCGGGGAGCTGTTTTTT | CASSDGSTGELFF
TRBJ1-1 | TRBD1 | TRBV18 | . | 14 | TGTGCCAGCTCACAGGGACAGCTGAACACTGAAGCTTTCTTT | CASSQGQLNTEAFF
TRBJ1-5 | . | TRBV5-8 | . | 14 | TGTGCCAGCAGCTTGATCTATAGCAATCAGCCCCAGCATTTT | CASSLIYSNQPQHF
TRBJ2-3 | . | TRBV29-1 | few | 12 | TGCAGCGAAGGGGATGGGACAGATACGCAGTATTTT | CSEGDGTDTQYF
TRBJ2-7 | . | TRBV7-2 | . | 14 | TGTGCCAGCAGCTTAGGTGCGGGTGAAAACGAGCAGTACTTC | CASSLGAGENEQYF
TRBJ1-1 | . | TRBV19 | . | 15 | TGTGCCAGTAGTATAGCTGCGGGGGCGTCCACTGAAGCTTTCTTT | CASSIAAGASTEAFF
TRBJ1-2 | TRBD1 | TRBV7-2 | . | 13 | TGTGCCAGCAGCTTAGACAGGGGGCAAGGCTACACCTTC | CASSLDRGQGYTF
TRBJ2-3 | TRBD2 | TRBV27 | . | 14 | TGTGCCGCCAAAACTAGCGATAGCACAGATACGCAGTATTTT | CAAKTSDSTDTQYF
TRBJ2-3 | . | TRBV11-3 | . | 17 | TGTGCCAGCAGCTTAACGGTTGGCAGGGATGGGACAGATACGCAGTATTTT | CASSLTVGRDGTDTQYF
TRBJ2-7 | TRBD2 | TRBV5-8 | few | 15 | TGTGCCAGCAGCAAGGGACTAGCGGGAGTCTACGAGCAGTACTTC | CASSKGLAGVYEQYF
TRBJ1-1 | . | TRBV6-5 | . | 14 | TGTGCCAGCAGTTACTCCGGGGGGTACACTGAAGCTTTCTTT | CASSYSGGYTEAFF
TRBJ1-2 | . | TRBV29-1 | . | 15 | TGCAGCGTTGGGGCAGAAGAGGCGGGTAACTATGGCTACACCTTC | CSVGAEEAGNYGYTF
TRBJ1-1 | . | TRBV5-1 | . | 16 | TGCGCCAGCAGCTTAATAATAGCGGGGTTGAACACTGAAGCTTTCTTT | CASSLIIAGLNTEAFF
TRBJ1-2 | TRBD1 | TRBV5-8 | . | 14 | TGTGCCAGCAGCTTACGGACAGGAATGGGTGGCTACACCTTC | CASSLRTGMGGYTF
TRBJ1-2 | TRBD1 | TRBV2 | once | 14 | TGTGCCAGCACCCTTACCACAGGGGTAATCGGCTACACCTTC | CASTLTTGVIGYTF
TRBJ1-2 | TRBD1 | TRBV2 | few | 15 | TGTGCCAGCAGCGCACGGATTCAGGGGGTGAATGGCTACACCTTC | CASSARIQGVNGYTF
TRBJ1-5 | . | TRBV18 | . | 16 | TGTGCCAGCTCACCACGGGGGGGCCGGGGTAATCAGCCCCAGCATTTT | CASSPRGGRGNQPQHF
TRBJ1-4 | TRBD1 | TRBV28 | . | 17 | TGTGCCAGCAGCCCGACAGGGGGGAGGTCGACTAATGAAAAACTGTTTTTT | CASSPTGGRSTNEKLFF
TRBJ2-2 | TRBD2 | TRBV11-2 | . | 16 | TGTGCCAGCAGCTTAAGGGGCGGGAGCCCCACCGGGGAGCTGTTTTTT | CASSLRGGSPTGELFF
TRBJ2-7 | . | TRBV7-9 | . | 16 | TGTGCCAGCAGCGGTGCCCCCGACACCGGCTCCTACGAGCAGTACTTC | CASSGAPDTGSYEQYF
TRBJ2-5 | TRBD2 | TRBV13 | . | 15 | TGTGCCAGCAGCCCCCGGGGGGTTAACCAAGAGACCCAGTACTTC | CASSPRGVNQETQYF
TRBJ2-5 | . | TRBV6-5 | once | 14 | TGTGCCAGCAGTTACTCACGGGGGTCGAAGACCCAGTACTTC | CASSYSRGSKTQYF